This is a list of T cell receptor beta chains from one sample in a study of blood T cell repertoires in COVID-19. Data came from immunoSEQ multiplex PCR; TCRdb stores just in-frame clones and leaves some out. Found here are 150,000 to 200,000 clones, roughly four fifths of them singletons; the top ten hold 6.5% to 8.5%. The sequencing sample was made of peripheral blood. The receptors were sampled from a woman in her seventies with COVID-19, enrolled during active disease. Both conserved end residues are part of each CDR3. The D gene is left open where the match is weak. The size of a clone is reported for some rows only, either as once, few or many, or as a class for expanded clones.

J gene,clone size,V gene,D gene,CDR3 protein,CDR3 DNA
TRBJ2-2,.,TRBV28,TRBD1,CASSTPPGTGGGTGELFF,TGTGCCAGCAGTACCCCCCCCGGGACAGGGGGTGGCACCGGGGAGCTGTTTTTT
TRBJ2-5,.,TRBV2,.,CASSEGLAQETQYF,TGTGCCAGCAGTGAAGGGCTAGCCCAAGAGACCCAGTACTTC
TRBJ2-5,once,TRBV15,.,CATSDGRGLETQYF,TGTGCCACCAGCGATGGCAGGGGTTTGGAGACCCAGTACTTC
TRBJ2-7,many,TRBV7-2,.,CASSLEQGYEQYF,TGTGCCAGCAGCTTAGAGCAGGGCTACGAGCAGTACTTC
TRBJ2-7,.,TRBV6-5,TRBD1,CASSSIRTGKVDEQYF,TGTGCCAGCAGTTCAATCAGGACAGGGAAGGTGGACGAGCAGTACTTC
TRBJ2-3,.,TRBV7-7,TRBD2,CASSLGSGGPTDTQYF,TGTGCCAGCAGCTTAGGCTCGGGGGGACCCACAGATACGCAGTATTTT
TRBJ2-1,.,TRBV12-5,TRBD2,CASGLVPVGTSAGGREQFF,TGTGCTAGTGGTTTGGTACCAGTCGGGACTAGCGCTGGGGGCCGGGAGCAGTTCTTC
TRBJ1-5,few,TRBV28,.,CASSSDIKGDQPQHF,TGTGCCAGCAGTTCCGATATAAAGGGGGATCAGCCCCAGCATTTT
TRBJ2-1,.,TRBV6-5,.,CASSYSPSFNEQFF,TGTGCCAGCAGTTACTCACCCAGTTTCAATGAGCAGTTCTTC
TRBJ2-5,.,TRBV19,.,CASSTHGGGSQETQYF,TGTGCCAGTAGTACCCATGGGGGCGGGAGCCAAGAGACCCAGTACTTC
TRBJ2-7,.,TRBV21-1,.,CASSKGTSARLEQYF,TGTGCCAGCAGCAAAGGGACTAGCGCCCGGCTGGAGCAGTACTTC
TRBJ1-2,once,TRBV4-3,.,CASSLGKGTGGYTF,TGCGCCAGCAGCCTGGGAAAAGGGACTGGCGGCTACACCTTC
TRBJ1-2,.,TRBV9,TRBD1,CASSRQGTANYGYTF,TGTGCCAGCAGCCGACAGGGTACAGCTAACTATGGCTACACCTTC
TRBJ2-7,.,TRBV11-3,.,CASSYPAGEKWYYEQYF,TGTGCCAGCAGCTACCCAGCCGGGGAAAAGTGGTACTACGAGCAGTACTTC
TRBJ1-2,.,TRBV27,.,CASSSKRQYGYTF,TGTGCCAGCAGTTCCAAGAGACAGTATGGCTACACCTTC
TRBJ1-1,many,TRBV7-2,TRBD1,CASSYRGLTEAFF,TGTGCCAGCAGCTACAGGGGGCTGACTGAAGCTTTCTTT
TRBJ2-2,.,TRBV5-1,.,CASSLHTGELFF,TGCGCCAGCAGCCTACACACCGGGGAGCTGTTTTTT
TRBJ2-1,.,TRBV10-2,TRBD2,CASTSGSFGNEQFF,TGCGCCAGTACTAGCGGGAGTTTCGGAAATGAGCAGTTCTTC
TRBJ2-1,.,TRBV2,TRBD1,CASRVRGLFNEQFF,TGTGCCAGCAGGGTTAGGGGGCTTTTCAATGAGCAGTTCTTC
TRBJ1-1,.,TRBV5-1,.,CASSLEESFNTEAFF,TGCGCCAGCAGCTTGGAAGAGAGTTTTAACACTGAAGCTTTCTTT
TRBJ2-1,.,TRBV5-4,TRBD1,CAGTTKGTGGNEQFF,TGTGCCGGCACGACAAAGGGGACAGGGGGCAATGAGCAGTTCTTC
TRBJ2-3,.,TRBV5-1,TRBD2,CASSPPLGLETDTQYF,TGCGCCAGCAGCCCTCCCCTAGGACTAGAAACAGATACGCAGTATTTT
TRBJ2-7,many,TRBV28,.,CASSSTGLTVYEQYF,TGTGCCAGCAGTTCCACGGGACTCACCGTGTACGAGCAGTACTTC
TRBJ2-7,.,TRBV4-1,.,CASSQDPQGNEQYF,TGCGCCAGCAGCCAAGACCCCCAGGGAAACGAGCAGTACTTC
TRBJ2-1,.,TRBV11-2,TRBD2,CASSLGAGGRNNEQFF,TGTGCCAGCAGCTTAGGAGCGGGAGGGCGGAACAATGAGCAGTTCTTC
TRBJ2-2,.,TRBV3-1/TRBV3-2,.,CASSHLLGRVNTGELFF,TGTGCCAGCAGCCATCTATTAGGCAGGGTTAACACCGGGGAGCTGTTTTTT
TRBJ1-1,.,TRBV9,.,CASSVGGTRGTEAFF,TGTGCCAGCAGCGTAGGGGGGACGCGGGGCACTGAAGCTTTCTTT
TRBJ1-5,.,TRBV19,TRBD1,CASSRDSFPQPQHF,TGTGCCAGTAGTAGGGACAGCTTCCCTCAGCCCCAGCATTTT
TRBJ2-7,.,TRBV28,.,CASSGGGSKYEQYF,TGTGCCAGCAGTGGGGGCGGGAGTAAATACGAGCAGTACTTC
TRBJ1-2,.,TRBV19,.,CATQRGGIDTF,TGTGCCACCCAAAGGGGGGGGATCGACACCTTC
TRBJ2-2,.,TRBV2,.,CASSIDTGELFF,TGTGCCAGCAGCATTGACACCGGGGAGCTGTTTTTT
TRBJ2-3,.,TRBV7-3,TRBD2,CASSPFVVAGGQADTQYF,TGTGCCAGCAGCCCCTTTGTAGTAGCGGGAGGGCAAGCAGATACGCAGTATTTT
TRBJ2-4,once,TRBV18,.,CASSPLRPGEAKNIQYF,TGTGCCAGCTCACCATTAAGGCCAGGGGAAGCCAAAAACATTCAGTACTTC
TRBJ2-4,.,TRBV5-4,.,CASSLGGSAKNIQYF,TGTGCCAGCAGCTTGGGAGGGAGCGCCAAAAACATTCAGTACTTC
TRBJ2-1,.,TRBV5-6,TRBD2,CASSFGGSNYNEQFF,TGTGCCAGCAGCTTCGGCGGGAGTAACTACAATGAGCAGTTCTTC
TRBJ2-7,.,TRBV6-1,TRBD1,CASSAYSGTGGTPQYF,TGTGCCAGCAGTGCCTATTCCGGGACAGGGGGGACACCGCAGTACTTC
TRBJ2-5,.,TRBV7-7,.,CASSLTPASQETQYF,TGTGCCAGCAGCTTAACCCCCGCTAGCCAAGAGACCCAGTACTTC
TRBJ2-7,few,TRBV27,TRBD2,CASSTPSGSGYEQYF,TGTGCCAGCAGTACTCCTAGCGGGAGTGGGTACGAGCAGTACTTC